The present TCR beta chain was sequenced within a study of blood T cell repertoires in COVID-19. Germline V gene data show CDR1 as KGHSH and CDR2 as LQKENI. CDR3 length: 17 amino acids. V trimming: 0 bases; J trimming: 0 bases; junction bases outside the gene matches: 8. The table lists this clone with a few counts. Measured with immunoSEQ multiplex PCR; TCRdb has only the in-frame clones, and not every one. The sample shows some 150,000 clones, around 89% of them seen only once. This chain uses TRBV18 with TRBJ2-7, with 7 bases matching TRBD2. This sequence was found in a man aged 55 to 70 with active or convalescent COVID-19. Sequencing was done on a sample of peripheral blood. This chain's CDR3 is CASSPPEGERGSYEQYF. The CDR3 DNA sequence: TGTGCCAGCTCACCACCGGAAGGGGAGCGGGGCTCCTACGAGCAGTACTTC.